A single sample is the source of the 23 T cell receptor beta chains below, sequenced in a study of cytomegalovirus exposure and HLA in healthy donors. Both 60 Vbeta primers and 13 Jbeta primers went into the PCR. Only in-frame clones appear in the TCRdb table, and some are missing; sequencing was by immunoSEQ multiplex PCR. The profile covers more than 95,000 clones, with nearly 80% appearing a single time and 6% to 8% taken by the ten largest. The sequenced material came from PBMCs. These receptors all stem from a woman aged 35 to 49 in good health and CMV-seronegative.

This clone was counted between two and nine times. The chain has TRBV9 and TRBJ2-1; possibly TRBD2 for D (5 bases). V lost 0 bases to trimming and J lost 1 base, with 8 bases between them. The germline CDR1 and CDR2 sequences are SGDLS and YYNGEE. The CDR3 totals 15 residues. CDR3 DNA: TGTGCCAGCAGCGTAGCCCAGCGGTCCTACAATGAGCAGTTCTTC. Translated: CASSVAQRSYNEQFF.

This clone occurred a few times. The chain combines TRBV5-1 with TRBJ2-3, with D perhaps TRBD1 (5 bases). Germline values: CDR1 SGHRS, CDR2 YFSETQ. V dropped 4 bases and J dropped 4 bases, with 10 bases sitting between them. The CDR3 is made up of 13 amino acids. This CDR3 reads CASSGREADTQYF. DNA of the CDR3: TGCGCCAGCAGCGGCAGGGAAGCAGATACGCAGTATTTT.

J is TRBJ1-1 and V is TRBV6-1; D call uncertain. Trimming left V 7 bases short and J 1 base short, with 10 bases between. The CDR3 runs 13 residues. Germline V lookup: CDR1 MNHNS, CDR2 SASEGT. The CDR3 DNA follows: TGTGCCAGCACTTCCGCTAAGAACACTGAAGCTTTCTTT. Residues: CASTSAKNTEAFF.

The rearrangement joins TRBV28 to TRBJ2-3; D gene uncertain. Looked up from germline, CDR1 is MDHEN and CDR2 is SYDVKM. This CDR3 region has 13 residues. Trimming removed 8 bases at V and 0 bases at J, with 9 bases between. CDR3 DNA: TGTGCCAGCGGTGCGGAGAGCACAGATACGCAGTATTTT. Translation: CASGAESTDTQYF.

This chain connects TRBV10-1 to TRBJ1-1; TRBD1 matches 7 bases. Germline V gene data show CDR1 as WNHNN and CDR2 as SYGVQD (reference sequence). The ends lost 4 bases at V and 4 bases at J; junction bases unmatched: 6. The CDR3 totals 14 residues. CDR3 sequence reads: CASSGTGLTTEAFF. Here the CDR3 DNA reads TGCGCCAGCAGTGGGACAGGTTTGACCACTGAAGCTTTCTTT.

The chain combines TRBV9 with TRBJ2-7; 11 nucleotides align to TRBD1. CDR1 and CDR2 (germline): SGDLS, YYNGEE. CDR3 length: 15 residues. J lost 5 bases, V lost 0 bases, and 4 bases had no gene match. The CDR3 nucleotides read TGTGCCAGCAGCGTAGGGGGACAGGGGGGCCACGAGCAGTACTTC. Its translation: CASSVGGQGGHEQYF.

The V gene is TRBV19, the J gene TRBJ1-2; D unclear. The CDR3 has 15 amino acids. Trimming left V 7 bases short and J 2 bases short, with 17 bases between. CDR1 and CDR2 (germline): LNHDA, SQIVND (reference sequence). The CDR3 spells CASTVISSSNYGYTF. Written as DNA, the CDR3 is TGTGCCAGTACCGTTATTAGCAGTTCCAACTATGGCTACACCTTC.

This clone has a handful of counts. This chain links TRBV28 with TRBJ2-1, with 9 bases identical to TRBD2. V dropped 4 bases and J dropped 7; count of bases not matched to a gene: 8. Germline V gene lookup returns CDR1 MDHEN and CDR2 SYDVKM. This CDR3 spans 15 amino acids. CDR3 nucleotides: TGTGCCAGCAGTTGGGGCGGGAGGGCCTCAAATGAGCAGTTCTTC. This encodes CASSWGGRASNEQFF.

This clone was seen more than once but under ten times. The chain couples TRBV6-5 to TRBJ1-1; 8 bases are shared with TRBD1. The CDR3 runs to 15 residues. Germline trimming cut 0 bases from V and 4 bases from J; bases unmatched to any gene: 4. Germline V gene data show CDR1 as MNHEY and CDR2 as SVGAGI. CDR3 residues: CASSYSSTGGTEAFF. CDR3 nucleotide sequence: TGTGCCAGCAGTTACTCGAGTACAGGGGGCACTGAAGCTTTCTTT.

This chain connects TRBV10-3 to TRBJ1-5; 9 nucleotides agree with TRBD1. V was clipped by 11 bases and J by 0 bases; unmatched bases: 14. Looked up from germline, CDR1 is ENHRY and CDR2 is SYGVKD. The CDR3 consists of 17 residues. The CDR3 DNA reads as TGTGCCGCCTCTTCGGGACAGGGCCTCCATAGCAATCAGCCCCAGCATTTT. Translated: CAASSGQGLHSNQPQHF.

A note on this clone: At one end, the junction sequence differs from germline, possibly due to a read error. The sample has other DNA sequences that encode this CDR3 too. The CDR3 DNA follows: TGCGCCAGCAGCCCGGGACGGGGGAATGAAAAACTGTTTTTT. This encodes CASSPGRGNEKLFF. The J gene is TRBJ1-4, the V gene TRBV5-4, with D perhaps TRBD1 (5 bases). The CDR3 runs to 14 residues. CDR1 is SGHNT, CDR2 YYREEE, per germline (reference sequence).

The chain employs TRBV9 and TRBJ2-3; TRBD2 matches at 11 bases. V lost 2 bases, J lost 5 bases, and 4 bases stayed unmatched. Germline V lookup: CDR1 SGDLS, CDR2 YYNGEE. The CDR3 runs 15 residues. CDR3 nucleotide sequence: TGTGCCAGCAGCGTTACTAGCGGGAGAGGAGATACGCAGTATTTT. Protein product: CASSVTSGRGDTQYF.

The chain employs TRBV7-2 and TRBJ2-1; D call uncertain. CDR1 is SGHTA and CDR2 is FQGNSA in the germline V gene. V shed 5 bases and J shed 7 bases, with 9 bases lying between them. This CDR3 contains 12 residues. The CDR3, as DNA: TGTGCCAGCAGCCCCTTAATAAATGAGCAGTTCTTC. Protein sequence: CASSPLINEQFF.

This chain uses TRBV27 with TRBJ1-1, with D maybe TRBD1 (6 bases). CDR3 length equals 14 residues. Germline loops: CDR1 MNHEY, CDR2 SMNVEV (reference sequence). V was clipped by 2 bases and J by 0 bases, with 7 bases between them. The DNA of the CDR3 is TGTGCCAGCAGTTTACAGGGGATGAACACTGAAGCTTTCTTT. This codes for CASSLQGMNTEAFF.

V is TRBV5-4 and J is TRBJ2-5, with 10 bases that match TRBD2. The ends lost 2 bases at V and 2 bases at J; junction bases unmatched: 3. The germline gives CDR1 SGHNT, CDR2 YYREEE (reference sequence). The CDR3 extends over 15 amino acids. The CDR3 DNA follows: TGTGCCAGCAGCTTAGCGGGAGGGGGGCAAGAGACCCAGTACTTC. Translating it yields CASSLAGGGQETQYF.

Concerning this clone itself: The junction shows a germline mismatch at one end, possibly a read error. This sequence joins TRBV7-9 and TRBJ2-7; TRBD2 aligns across 7 bases. Germline V gene data show CDR1 as SEHNR and CDR2 as FQNEAQ (reference sequence). The CDR3 sequence is 16 residues long. This CDR3 reads CSSSLAYGEGSYEQYF. CDR3 DNA: TGTTCCAGCAGCTTAGCGTACGGGGAGGGCTCCTACGAGCAGTACTTC.

This chain joins TRBV19 and TRBJ1-1; tentative D call: TRBD1 (6 bases). The CDR3 runs 14 residues. Per the germline V gene, CDR1 is LNHDA and CDR2 is SQIVND (reference sequence). The V end was cut by 4 bases, the J end by 5 bases, with 14 bases between. The CDR3 reads CASSTGTKATEAFF. In nucleotides, the CDR3 is TGTGCCAGTAGTACCGGGACAAAAGCAACTGAAGCTTTCTTT.

The J gene is TRBJ1-1, the V gene TRBV11-2; D call uncertain. The CDR3 totals 13 residues. V was pared by 1 base and J by 3 bases, with 6 bases between. Germline V gene data show CDR1 as SGHAT and CDR2 as FQNNGV. CDR3 nucleotide sequence: TGTGCCAGCAGCTTAGTGAGCCACACTGAAGCTTTCTTT. Encoded protein: CASSLVSHTEAFF.

The V and J genes are TRBV18 and TRBJ2-3; 8 nucleotides line up with TRBD2. CDR1 is KGHSH, CDR2 LQKENI, per germline. Germline trimming cut 3 bases from V and 4 bases from J; bases unmatched to any gene: 6. This CDR3 spans 15 amino acids. This CDR3 is CASSPEAGVADTQYF. The CDR3 region has the DNA TGTGCCAGCTCACCGGAAGCGGGAGTTGCAGATACGCAGTATTTT. Using reference TRBV18 and TRBJ2-3 for the parts outside the CDR3, the full variable domain is NAGVMQNPRHLVRRRGQEARLRCSPMKGHSHVYWYRQLPEEGLKFMVYLQKENIIDESGMPKERFSAEFPKEGPSILRIQQVVRGDSAAYFCASSPEAGVADTQYFGPGTRLTVL.

The CDR3 DNA sequence: TGCGCCAGCAGCCAGGGTAGGCCCGGGACAGCCAGGTCACCCCTCCACTTT. It specifies CASSQGRPGTARSPLHF. The chain combines TRBV4-1 with TRBJ1-6, with 7 bases matching TRBD1. The CDR3 is 17 residues long. Germline V gene sequence: CDR1 MGHRA, CDR2 YSYEKL. With V trimmed by 3 bases and J by 10 bases, 15 bases remained unmatched.

In the case of this clone: One junction end disagrees with the germline gene, perhaps due to a read error. The J gene is TRBJ1-2, the V gene TRBV7-9; D unclear. The germline V gene has CDR1 SEHNR and CDR2 FQNEAQ (reference sequence). CDR3 size: 12 residues. The CDR3 region is CSSSLQPYGYTF. The CDR3 DNA reads as TGTTCCAGCAGCCTACAGCCATATGGCTACACCTTC.

The chain links TRBV7-6 to TRBJ2-7; tentatively, D is TRBD1 (6 bases). The CDR3 extends over 16 amino acids. V lost 3 bases to trimming and J lost 2 bases, with 17 bases between them. Per germline, CDR1 SGHVS and CDR2 FNYEAQ. The CDR3 sequence: CASSLEQGRSTYEQYF. CDR3 in DNA: TGTGCCAGCAGCTTGGAGCAGGGGCGCTCTACCTACGAGCAGTACTTC.

For the CDR3, the DNA is TGTGCCAGCAGCTTGGGACTAGCGGGAGTTCCAACAGATACGCAGTATTTT. Amino acids: CASSLGLAGVPTDTQYF. The chain combines TRBV5-6 with TRBJ2-3; 12 nucleotides agree with TRBD2. The CDR3 consists of 17 residues. The germline V gene has CDR1 SGHDT and CDR2 YYEEEE. The J segment lost 3 bases and the V segment lost 0 bases, leaving 5 bases of the junction unmatched.